The 22 T cell receptor beta chains given below trace back to one sample, sequenced in a study of blood T cell repertoires in COVID-19 (dated by TCRdb to 2018 to 2021). Receptors were amplified or captured by the immunoSEQ multiplex PCR assay. TCRdb re-hosts the immuneACCESS table, in-frame sequences only. Its copies lack some clones; in the studies checked, an unresolved V gene accounts for under half of them, and the cause for the rest is not known. This sample is represented by 51,000 or so clones; around 81% of them were singletons. The biggest ten clones account for around a quarter of the sample. The source material was peripheral blood. The origin of the receptors is an elderly woman with COVID-19, enrolled during active disease.

The rearrangement links TRBV19 to TRBJ2-7; 9 nucleotides agree with TRBD2. This CDR3 spans 14 amino acids. Losses at the gene ends were 7 bases for V and 1 base for J; bases not matched to a gene: 5. Per germline, CDR1 LNHDA and CDR2 SQIVND (reference sequence). This chain's CDR3 is CASTLTSGSYEQYF. Written as DNA, the CDR3 is TGTGCCAGTACTTTGACTAGCGGATCCTACGAGCAGTACTTC.

This clone was counted only a few times. This chain links TRBV27 with TRBJ2-3, with TRBD2 matching over 12 bases. This CDR3 contains 15 residues. Trimming removed 2 bases from V and 8 bases from J; junction bases left unmatched: 5. Germline lookup yields CDR1 MNHEY and CDR2 SMNVEV (reference sequence). CDR3 sequence (DNA): TGTGCCAGCAGTTTACGACTAGCGGGAGATGGTACGCAGTATTTT. Translated, it gives CASSLRLAGDGTQYF.

V and J are TRBV7-2 and TRBJ2-1; 10 bases agree with TRBD2. The V segment lost 1 base and the J segment 10 bases; nucleotides outside the gene matches: 7. Germline V CDR1 and CDR2: SGHTA, FQGNSA. The CDR3 is 15 amino acids. The CDR3 here is CASSLGLAGVEEQFF. Written as DNA, the CDR3 is TGTGCCAGCAGCTTAGGGCTAGCGGGAGTGGAAGAGCAGTTCTTC.

This chain uses TRBV27 with TRBJ2-1; 13 positions agree with TRBD2. With 2 bases clipped from V and 16 bases from J, the junction kept 11 bases outside the gene matches. The CDR3 sequence is 15 residues long. Germline CDR1 reads MNHEY; CDR2 reads SMNVEV (reference sequence). DNA for the CDR3: TGTGCCAGCAGTTTAGAAACTAGCGGGAGGGCCGTTCAATTCTTC. Translation: CASSLETSGRAVQFF.

V is TRBV29-1 and J is TRBJ2-1; 8 nucleotides align to TRBD2. CDR3 size: 13 residues. After removal of 4 bases from V and 6 bases from J, the junction contained 5 bases not matched to a gene. Germline CDR1 SQVTM, CDR2 ANQGSEA. DNA for the CDR3: TGCAGCGTTGTGACCGGGAGGGCCAATGAGCAGTTCTTC. Amino acids: CSVVTGRANEQFF.

The chain links TRBV5-1 to TRBJ2-5; no firm D call. V was clipped by 0 bases and J by 5 bases, with 2 bases between them. From germline, CDR1 is SGHRS and CDR2 YFSETQ. CDR3 length equals 11 residues. The DNA for the CDR3 is TGCGCCAGCAGCTTGGCGGAGACCCAGTACTTC. Residues: CASSLAETQYF. The complete variable domain, with remaining parts taken from reference TRBV5-1 and TRBJ2-5, reads KAGVTQTPRYLIKTRGQQVTLSCSPISGHRSVSWYQQTPGQGLQFLFEYFSETQRNKGNFPGRFSGRQFSNSRSEMNVSTLELGDSALYLCASSLAETQYFGPGTRLLVL.

A few counts support this clone. The V gene is TRBV27, the J gene TRBJ1-1; D remains ambiguous. Germline CDR1 and CDR2: MNHEY and SMNVEV (reference sequence). The CDR3 is 15 amino acids. V was pared by 6 bases and J by 0 bases, with 14 bases between. CDR3 residues: CASRASRGMNTEAFF. In DNA, the CDR3 is TGTGCCAGCAGGGCCTCACGGGGAATGAACACTGAAGCTTTCTTT.

This sequence joins TRBV5-6 and TRBJ2-2, with TRBD2 matching over 10 bases. Germline trimming cut 4 bases from V and 3 bases from J; bases unmatched to any gene: 0. This CDR3 has 14 residues. Germline CDR1 reads SGHDT; CDR2 reads YYEEEE. The CDR3, as DNA: TGTGCCAGCAGCGGACTAGCGGACACCGGGGAGCTGTTTTTT. Translated: CASSGLADTGELFF. Variable domain in full (rest from reference TRBV5-6 and TRBJ2-2): DAGVTQSPTHLIKTRGQQVTLRCSPKSGHDTVSWYQQALGQGPQFIFQYYEEEERQRGNFPDRFSGHQFPNYSSELNVNALLLGDSALYLCASSGLADTGELFFGEGSRLTVL.

The rearrangement links TRBV6-5 to TRBJ2-7, with TRBD1 matching 7 bases. Per the germline V gene, CDR1 is MNHEY and CDR2 is SVGAGI. The J segment lost 2 bases and the V segment lost 6 bases, leaving 7 bases of the junction unmatched. This CDR3 spans 14 amino acids. The CDR3 protein is CASRPRQGTYEQYF. DNA for the CDR3: TGTGCCAGCAGGCCAAGACAGGGAACCTACGAGCAGTACTTC.

CDR3 DNA sequence: TGTGCCAGCAGCCTAGGGCTAGCGGAATCCTACAATGAGCAGTTCTTC. It is translated as CASSLGLAESYNEQFF. The J gene is TRBJ2-1, the V gene TRBV9; 7 bases match TRBD2. Germline CDR1 is SGDLS and CDR2 is YYNGEE. This CDR3 spans 16 amino acids. V gave up 4 bases and J gave up 1 base; unmatched junction bases: 8.

V is TRBV5-4 and J is TRBJ2-1, with 11 bases fitting TRBD2. Losses at the gene ends were 4 bases for V and 4 bases for J; bases not matched to a gene: 4. The CDR3 runs 15 residues. Germline values: CDR1 SGHNT, CDR2 YYREEE (reference sequence). CDR3 amino acids: CASSLRLAGYNEQFF. The CDR3 nucleotides are TGTGCCAGCAGCCTCAGACTAGCGGGGTACAATGAGCAGTTCTTC.

The V call is TRBV14, the J call TRBJ1-4, with 8 nucleotides matching TRBD1. Germline CDR1 reads SGHDN; CDR2 reads FVKESK. After removal of 2 bases from V and 6 bases from J, the junction contained 11 bases not matched to a gene. CDR3 size: 17 residues. CDR3 protein: CASSQRAGQGGYEKLFF. The CDR3 nucleotides are TGTGCCAGCAGCCAAAGAGCCGGACAGGGCGGTTATGAAAAACTGTTTTTT.

This clone was found once. The J gene is TRBJ1-5, the V gene TRBV25-1; D may be TRBD1 (5 bases). The CDR3 contains 13 residues. Deletions cut 4 bases from V and 4 bases from J, with 8 bases between. Germline lookup yields CDR1 MGHDK and CDR2 SYGVNS. CDR3 sequence (DNA): TGTGCCAGCAGTGCAGGGCCGAATCAGCCCCAGCATTTT. Translation: CASSAGPNQPQHF.

The CDR3 is CASSTYRDRNSYEQYF. The CDR3 DNA reads TGCGCCAGCAGCACTTACCGGGACAGAAACTCCTACGAGCAGTACTTC. The chain has TRBV5-1 and TRBJ2-7, with 7 bases fitting TRBD1. V shed 4 bases, J shed 0 bases, and the junction held 10 bases outside the gene matches. The CDR3 has 16 residues. Germline CDR1 is SGHRS and CDR2 is YFSETQ.

V is TRBV11-3 and J is TRBJ2-7; D is possibly TRBD1 (6 bases). The CDR3 totals 14 residues. The V gene's germline CDR1 is SGHNT and CDR2 YENEEA. Between the trimmed V and J ends, which lost 3 bases and 3 bases, there was a span of 12 bases. CDR3 in amino acids: CASSFSGADYEQYF. CDR3 bases: TGTGCCAGCAGCTTTTCAGGGGCCGACTACGAGCAGTACTTC.

This clone has a single count. V gene TRBV10-3 combines with J gene TRBJ1-5, with 7 bases lining up with TRBD1. Per germline, CDR1 ENHRY and CDR2 SYGVKD. CDR3 length: 14 amino acids. Germline trimming cut 6 bases from V and 6 bases from J; bases unmatched to any gene: 8. CDR3 sequence (DNA): TGTGCCATCAGCTATAGACAGGGTGGTCAGCCCCAGCATTTT. Amino acids: CAISYRQGGQPQHF.

The CDR3 sequence: CASSYGQTNTEAFF. CDR3 sequence (DNA): TGTGCCAGCAGCTACGGACAGACGAACACTGAAGCTTTCTTT. This chain links TRBV6-5 with TRBJ1-1, with D perhaps TRBD1 (6 bases). Per germline, CDR1 MNHEY and CDR2 SVGAGI. The V end lost 6 bases, the J end lost 1 base, and 12 bases lay between the germline ends. The CDR3 runs 14 residues.

The chain recombines TRBV7-3 with TRBJ2-2; D possibly corresponds to TRBD2 (5 bases). The CDR3 contains 17 residues. Germline-derived CDR1 and CDR2 are SGHTA and FQGTGA. Trimming pared 5 bases from V and 2 bases from J, leaving 18 bases between. CDR3 nucleotide sequence: TGTGCCAGCAGCCGTAGGGCTGGGAGCCTCAACACCGGGGAGCTGTTTTTT. Its protein product is CASSRRAGSLNTGELFF. The full variable domain, completed using reference TRBV7-3 and TRBJ2-2, is GAGVSQTPSNKVTEKGKYVELRCDPISGHTALYWYRQSLGQGPEFLIYFQGTGAADDSGLPNDRFFAVRPEGSVSTLKIQRTERGDSAVYLCASSRRAGSLNTGELFFGEGSRLTVL.

CDR3 residues: CAISDPPAGGYNEQFF. The CDR3 DNA is TGTGCCATCAGTGACCCCCCAGCGGGAGGGTACAATGAGCAGTTCTTC. V is TRBV10-3 and J is TRBJ2-1; the match to TRBD2 covers 10 bases. Germline V gene data show CDR1 as ENHRY and CDR2 as SYGVKD. CDR3 length: 16 amino acids. The V and J ends lost 3 bases and 4 bases, in that order; junction bases with no gene match: 6.

The chain couples TRBV5-1 to TRBJ1-2, with 7 nucleotides matching TRBD1. The V segment lost 0 bases and the J segment 2 bases; nucleotides outside the gene matches: 10. Germline lookup yields CDR1 SGHRS and CDR2 YFSETQ. The CDR3 extends over 17 amino acids. The CDR3 DNA reads TGCGCCAGCAGCTTGGATGGGCCAGGGGGAGGAAACTATGGCTACACCTTC. Protein product: CASSLDGPGGGNYGYTF.

A single count supports this clone. In DNA, the CDR3 is TGTGCCAGTAGCATTAGCGGGAGGGCCTACGAGCAGTACTTC. Its protein product is CASSISGRAYEQYF. This rearrangement joins TRBV19 to TRBJ2-7; 11 bases are shared with TRBD2. The CDR3 runs 14 residues. Looked up from germline, CDR1 is LNHDA and CDR2 is SQIVND (reference sequence). Trimming removed 6 bases from V and 2 bases from J; junction bases left unmatched: 3.

This chain uses TRBV2 with TRBJ1-2; 9 nucleotides line up with TRBD1. Trimming at V came to 8 bases and at J to 2 bases, leaving 12 bases not matched to a gene. This CDR3 spans 16 amino acids. Germline V gene lookup returns CDR1 SNHLY and CDR2 FYNNEI. DNA of the CDR3: TGTGCCAGCCCATACAAGGGAGGACAGGGGAACTATGGCTACACCTTC. This encodes CASPYKGGQGNYGYTF.